This T cell receptor beta chain appears in the sequencing data of a study of spatial heterogeneity in lung cancer. Study-wide context: Beta-chain sequences consistently outnumbered alpha-chain sequences in detection. Matched bulk RNA-seq gave a T cell module score that correlated strongly with tumor-region TCR transcript counts. On average, each unique TCR and UMI combination appeared more than ten times in raw reads. Study-level results: Approximately 7% of tumor T cells for alpha chains and 11% to 15% for beta chains were estimated to be covered. One measure, the expanded intratumoral alpha and beta TCR count, tracked tumor mutation counts.

Trimming pared 0 bases from V and 9 bases from J, leaving 12 bases between. The germline V gene encodes CDR1 GTSNPN and CDR2 SVGIG (reference sequence). The CDR3 totals 13 residues. With regard to this clonotype: Its antigen is as yet unknown.

Time point meaning: sample taken at primary tumor resection. TCRdb processed the 5' RACE reads anew with MiXCR; each CDR3 protein has one entry. Among 900 to 1,500 distinct CDR3 sequences listed, approximately 14% were seen once. This receptor was identified in a male donor with early-stage non-small cell lung cancer. This chain links TRBV30 with TRBJ2-1; D possibly matches TRBD1 or TRBD2 (6 bases each). This specimen consisted of lung tumor tissue, obtained at surgery. The CDR3 nucleotides are TGTGCCTGGAGTGTAGGAGGGGGAGGTGAGCAGTTCTTC. Protein: CAWSVGGGGEQFF.